This T cell receptor beta chain was sequenced during a study of shared T cell receptors in the human thymus. Assay: immunoSEQ multiplex PCR; the TCRdb copy retains only in-frame clones and omits some. The repertoire holds 630,000 or so clones, with 70% to 90% as singletons. V was pared by 5 bases and J by 12 bases, with 4 bases of the junction left unmatched. Per germline, CDR1 SGHVS and CDR2 FNYEAQ. The CDR3 has 11 amino acids. These records were also assigned to another study, of human thymus T cells. That work states: Thymus tissue for the work was resected from patients undergoing corrective heart surgery. Thymic as well as blood repertoires seemed to favor certain V and J genes unevenly.

Sequenced material: thymocytes. The J gene is TRBJ1-2, the V gene TRBV7-6; TRBD1 aligns across 9 bases. The receptor was derived from a boy under two years old with a congenital heart defect. The CDR3 bases are TGTGCCAGCAGCCCGACAGGGGGGGACACCTTC. Amino acids: CASSPTGGDTF. Full variable domain (rest looked up from reference TRBV7-6 and TRBJ1-2): GAGVSQSPRYKVTKRGQDVALRCDPISGHVSLYWYRQALGQGPEFLTYFNYEAQQDKSGLPNDRFSAERPEGSISTLTIQRTEQRDSAMYRCASSPTGGDTFGSGTRLTVV.